The 20 T cell receptor beta chains in this list originate from one sample, sequenced in a study of persistence of HIV-infected CD4 T cells. The stimulus was an HIV-1 Gag 15-mer peptide pool, 0.85 to 1 ug/peptide/mL. CD40L/CD69 double-negative CD45RO-high memory CD4+ T cells were collected. Antigens for these TCRs are unknown. This was the immunoSEQ version 4 assay in survey mode. Libraries were prepared by immunoSEQ multiplex PCR; TCRdb keeps only in-frame clonotypes and omits some of them. The sample lists approximately 40,000 clones, around 78% occurring once. The material was CD4+ T cells sorted from PBMCs after 18-hour stimulation, obtained from a patient who received antiretroviral therapy. These receptors all stem from an adult man with HIV who was CMV-seropositive.

The chain has TRBV7-6 and TRBJ2-2, with 9 bases fitting TRBD2. CDR3 length: 17 amino acids. Per germline, CDR1 SGHVS and CDR2 FNYEAQ. V lost 5 bases and J lost 6; bases outside the gene matches: 13. The DNA of the CDR3 is TGTGCCAGCAGCGTAGGGACTAGCACTTCAGTCGCCGGGGAGCTGTTTTTT. Its translation is CASSVGTSTSVAGELFF.

This chain joins TRBV7-9 and TRBJ1-2; D is unclear. Deletions cut 3 bases from V and 6 bases from J, with 11 bases between. This CDR3 comprises 13 residues. Germline values: CDR1 SEHNR, CDR2 FQNEAQ (reference sequence). CDR3 sequence (DNA): TGTGCCAGCAGCTTGCACCCCCAGGATGGCTACACCTTC. It specifies CASSLHPQDGYTF.

The chain employs TRBV10-1 and TRBJ2-2; D remains ambiguous. The CDR3 totals 16 residues. Trimming left V 5 bases short and J 0 bases short, with 13 bases between. CDR1 WNHNN and CDR2 SYGVQD come from the germline V gene (reference sequence). Here the CDR3 DNA reads TGCGCCAGCAGTCAGGCTGGACGGGCGAACACCGGGGAGCTGTTTTTT. Residues: CASSQAGRANTGELFF.

This chain joins TRBV11-2 and TRBJ1-1; TRBD1 matches at 8 bases. The CDR3 extends over 14 amino acids. Germline assignment: CDR1 SGHAT and CDR2 FQNNGV. Trimming cost V 5 bases and J 4 bases; bases outside gene matches: 6. This chain's CDR3 is CASSAQGAFTEAFF. The CDR3 nucleotides read TGTGCCAGCAGCGCTCAGGGGGCATTCACTGAAGCTTTCTTT.

J is TRBJ1-1 and V is TRBV5-5; D not certain. The CDR3 covers 14 residues. V was pared by 0 bases and J by 6 bases, with 12 bases between. Germline V gives CDR1 SGHKS, CDR2 YYEKEE (reference sequence). Written as DNA, the CDR3 is TGTGCCAGCAGCTTGGGGGGAGGAGTTTCTGAAGCTTTCTTT. Translating gives CASSLGGGVSEAFF.

The chain recombines TRBV14 with TRBJ2-5; 8 bases match TRBD1. V shed 4 bases and J 2 bases; nucleotides not matched to a gene: 9. Germline loops: CDR1 SGHDN, CDR2 FVKESK. The CDR3 is 16 amino acids. The CDR3 loop is CASSPRGLSRQETQYF. The CDR3 coding sequence is TGTGCCAGCAGCCCCAGGGGGCTAAGCAGACAAGAGACCCAGTACTTC.

This chain joins TRBV4-2 and TRBJ2-2, with 8 positions matching TRBD2. The germline V gene encodes CDR1 LGHNA and CDR2 YNFKEQ. V gave up 0 bases and J gave up 0 bases; unmatched junction bases: 9. This CDR3 spans 19 amino acids. CDR3 residues: CASSQDGGSGAANTGELFF. In DNA form, the CDR3 reads TGTGCCAGCAGCCAAGATGGTGGTAGCGGGGCCGCGAACACCGGGGAGCTGTTTTTT.

This clone is categorized as medium-sized (0.01 to 0.1%). J is TRBJ2-7 and V is TRBV14; 11 bases agree with TRBD1. The CDR3 sequence is 15 residues long. Germline V gene data show CDR1 as SGHDN and CDR2 as FVKESK. V shed 6 bases, J shed 3 bases, and the junction held 7 bases outside the gene matches. DNA for the CDR3: TGTGCCAGCAGTCGACAGGGGACAGGGGGCTACGAGCAGTACTTC. This gives the protein CASSRQGTGGYEQYF.

This rearrangement joins TRBV5-1 to TRBJ1-3, with D unclear. CDR3 length equals 17 residues. V was trimmed by 0 bases and J by 0 bases, leaving 13 bases between them. Germline values: CDR1 SGHRS, CDR2 YFSETQ. Here the CDR3 DNA reads TGCGCCAGCAGCTTGGACCCCGGGGTTATCTCTGGAAACACCATATATTTT. It codes for CASSLDPGVISGNTIYF.

The chain links TRBV30 to TRBJ1-1; 7 bases are shared with TRBD1. The ends lost 2 bases at V and 5 bases at J; junction bases unmatched: 11. The CDR3 length is 15 residues. Germline V gene sequence: CDR1 GTSNPN, CDR2 SVGIG (reference sequence). Here the CDR3 DNA reads TGTGCCTGGAGTTTCTTCGGGACAGTCAAAACTGAAGCTTTCTTT. Amino acids: CAWSFFGTVKTEAFF.

This chain connects TRBV7-6 to TRBJ2-1, with 11 nucleotides matching TRBD2. The CDR3 length is 14 residues. In germline, CDR1 is SGHVS, CDR2 FNYEAQ. Germline trimming cut 2 bases from V and 8 bases from J; bases unmatched to any gene: 2. The CDR3 region is CASSLPGLADEQFF. The CDR3 region has the DNA TGTGCCAGCAGCTTACCGGGACTAGCGGATGAGCAGTTCTTC.

The rearrangement joins TRBV7-9 to TRBJ1-4; possible D gene TRBD1, 6 bases. There are 14 residues in the CDR3. In germline, CDR1 is SEHNR, CDR2 FQNEAQ (reference sequence). The ends were cut back, 4 bases at V and 3 bases at J, with 9 bases in the middle. CDR3: CASSSQGSNEKLFF. The CDR3 bases are TGTGCCAGCAGCTCACAGGGATCTAATGAAAAACTGTTTTTT.

This chain connects TRBV6-2 or TRBV6-3 to TRBJ2-5, with 7 bases identical to TRBD2. J gave up 2 bases and V 2 bases, and 14 bases lay outside the gene matches. The CDR3 has 18 residues. CDR1 MNHEY and CDR2 SVGEGT come from the germline V gene. CDR3 sequence (DNA): TGTGCCAGCAGTTACGTCACATGGACTAGGGGTACACAAGAGACCCAGTACTTC. The encoded protein is CASSYVTWTRGTQETQYF.

The chain employs TRBV3-1 (or the pseudogene TRBV3-2) and TRBJ1-2; D ambiguous. The germline CDR1 and CDR2 sequences are LGHDT and YNNKEL (reference sequence). This CDR3 spans 15 amino acids. Trimming stripped 5 bases from V and 4 bases from J, with 17 bases between. CDR3 nucleotides: TGTGCCAGCAGCTCCCGAAGGATTTCCTCCTATGGCTACACCTTC. Its protein is CASSSRRISSYGYTF.

This clone came up once. The chain couples TRBV5-5 to TRBJ2-7, with a possible D match to TRBD1 (6 bases). Trimming pared 2 bases from V and 2 bases from J, leaving 8 bases between. Germline CDR1 is SGHKS and CDR2 is YYEKEE (reference sequence). The CDR3 has 13 residues. The CDR3, as DNA: TGTGCCAGCAGCTTAACAGGGACCTACGAGCAGTACTTC. It is translated as CASSLTGTYEQYF.

This clone was counted a single time. The CDR3 bases are TGTGCCAGCAGCTGGACTAGCGGCCCAGGCTCCTACAATGAGCAGTTCTTC. Protein: CASSWTSGPGSYNEQFF. V and J are TRBV5-5 and TRBJ2-1; TRBD2 aligns across 10 bases. Per the germline V gene, CDR1 is SGHKS and CDR2 is YYEKEE (reference sequence). There are 17 residues in the CDR3. Trimming cost V 3 bases and J 0 bases; bases outside gene matches: 6.

By proportion, this clone is medium-sized (0.01 to 0.1%). The chain couples TRBV27 to TRBJ2-7; D tentatively reads TRBD1 or TRBD2 (5 bases each). V was trimmed by 2 bases and J by 5 bases, leaving 19 bases between them. The CDR3 contains 16 residues. Per the germline V gene, CDR1 is MNHEY and CDR2 is SMNVEV (reference sequence). CDR3 residues: CASSLLKAAGSHEQYF. For the CDR3, the DNA is TGTGCCAGCAGTTTACTCAAAGCGGCAGGGAGCCACGAGCAGTACTTC.

The rearrangement joins TRBV7-2 to TRBJ1-5; D gene ambiguous. This CDR3 spans 13 amino acids. V lost 1 base and J lost 3, with 4 bases in between. Germline V gene lookup returns CDR1 SGHTA and CDR2 FQGNSA. Here the CDR3 reads CASSLGINQPQHF. Here the CDR3 DNA reads TGTGCCAGCAGCTTAGGGATCAATCAGCCCCAGCATTTT.

This clone was observed a single time. This chain uses TRBV19 with TRBJ2-4, with D possibly being TRBD1 or TRBD2 (5 bases each). CDR3 size: 17 residues. V was cut by 1 base and J by 0 bases, with 13 bases left in between. Germline V lookup: CDR1 LNHDA, CDR2 SQIVND (reference sequence). The CDR3 nucleotides are TGTGCCAGTAGTATAGCCGGGACCATAGTAGCCAAAAACATTCAGTACTTC. It encodes CASSIAGTIVAKNIQYF.

The rearrangement joins TRBV19 to TRBJ2-7, with D possibly matching TRBD1 (5 bases). This CDR3 is built from 13 residues. Germline V CDR1 and CDR2: LNHDA, SQIVND (reference sequence). V gave up 7 bases and J gave up 6 bases, with 16 bases separating them. CDR3 region: CASTLGPAGEQYF. The CDR3 bases are TGTGCCAGTACCTTGGGGCCGGCTGGCGAGCAGTACTTC.